This T cell receptor beta chain was documented in a study of metastatic and nonmetastatic thyroid tumors. TCRdb reprocessed the PCR reads using MiXCR. The sample has tens of thousands of clones; 23% are singletons. Every patient was untreated before thyroid surgery. The V gene's germline CDR1 is MDHEN and CDR2 SYDVKM. The CDR3 spans 12 residues. Trimming shortened V by 1 base and J by 11 bases, and 11 bases separated the two germline ends. This clone was detected ten times or more. The chain is built from TRBV28 and TRBJ1-1, with D unresolved. Sequencing was performed on blood. The clonotype originates from a male donor with papillary thyroid cancer or a benign thyroid nodule (not recorded which). Some clones in this sample may be carry-over from other donors' samples. CDR3 sequence reads: CASSLSEKRAFF. The CDR3 DNA reads as TGTGCCAGCAGTTTATCAGAGAAAAGGGCTTTCTTT.